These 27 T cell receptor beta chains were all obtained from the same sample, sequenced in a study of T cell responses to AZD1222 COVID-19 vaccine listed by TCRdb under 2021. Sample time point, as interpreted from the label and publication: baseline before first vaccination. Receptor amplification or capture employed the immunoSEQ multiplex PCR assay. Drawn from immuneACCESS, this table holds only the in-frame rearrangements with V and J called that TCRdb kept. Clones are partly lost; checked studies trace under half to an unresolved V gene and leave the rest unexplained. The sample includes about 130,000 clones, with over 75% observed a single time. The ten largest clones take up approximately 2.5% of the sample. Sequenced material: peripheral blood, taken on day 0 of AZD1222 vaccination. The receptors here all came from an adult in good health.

The CDR3 loop reads CASSLVGQETQYF. The DNA of the CDR3 is TGTGCCAGCTCCCTTGTAGGGCAAGAGACCCAGTACTTC. The chain employs TRBV18 and TRBJ2-5, with D hard to call. The CDR3 contains 13 residues. The ends were cut back, 6 bases at V and 2 bases at J, with 10 bases in the middle. Germline CDR1 KGHSH, CDR2 LQKENI.

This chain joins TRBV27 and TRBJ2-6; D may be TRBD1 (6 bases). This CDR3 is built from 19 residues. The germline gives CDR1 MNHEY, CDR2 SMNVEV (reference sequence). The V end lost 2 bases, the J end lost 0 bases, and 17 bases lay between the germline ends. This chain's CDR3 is CASSLQYRVMSSGANVLTF. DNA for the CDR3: TGTGCCAGCAGTTTACAGTACAGGGTGATGAGCTCTGGGGCCAACGTCCTGACTTTC.

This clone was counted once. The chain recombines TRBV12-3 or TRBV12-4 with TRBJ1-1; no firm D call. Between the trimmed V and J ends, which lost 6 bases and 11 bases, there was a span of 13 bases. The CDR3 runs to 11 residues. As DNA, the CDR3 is TGTGCCAGCAGGGAACGACATGGGGCTTTCTTT. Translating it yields CASRERHGAFF.

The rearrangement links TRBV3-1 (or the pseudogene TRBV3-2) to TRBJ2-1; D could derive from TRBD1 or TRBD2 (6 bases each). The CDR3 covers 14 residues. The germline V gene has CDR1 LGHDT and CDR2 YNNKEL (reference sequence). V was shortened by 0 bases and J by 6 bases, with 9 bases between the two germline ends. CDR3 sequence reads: CASSQDGGGNEQFF. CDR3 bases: TGTGCCAGCAGCCAAGACGGAGGGGGCAATGAGCAGTTCTTC.

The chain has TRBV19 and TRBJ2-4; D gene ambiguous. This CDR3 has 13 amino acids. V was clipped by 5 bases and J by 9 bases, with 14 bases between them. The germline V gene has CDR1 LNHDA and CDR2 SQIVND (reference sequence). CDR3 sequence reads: CASSSPWAGIQYF. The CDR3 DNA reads TGTGCCAGTAGTTCCCCGTGGGCAGGCATTCAGTACTTC.

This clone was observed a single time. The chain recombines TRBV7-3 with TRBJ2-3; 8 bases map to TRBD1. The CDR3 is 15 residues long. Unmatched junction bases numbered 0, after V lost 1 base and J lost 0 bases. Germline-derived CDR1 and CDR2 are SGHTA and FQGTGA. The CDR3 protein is CASSLNRGSTDTQYF. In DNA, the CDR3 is TGTGCCAGCAGCTTAAACAGGGGGAGCACAGATACGCAGTATTTT.

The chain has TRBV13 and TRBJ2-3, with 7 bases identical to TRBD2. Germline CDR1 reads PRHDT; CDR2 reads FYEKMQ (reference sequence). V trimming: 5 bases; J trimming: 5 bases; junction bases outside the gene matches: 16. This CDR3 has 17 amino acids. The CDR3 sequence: CASSLRGGRLSGDTQYF. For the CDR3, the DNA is TGTGCCAGCAGCCTACGGGGCGGGAGACTTAGCGGAGATACGCAGTATTTT.

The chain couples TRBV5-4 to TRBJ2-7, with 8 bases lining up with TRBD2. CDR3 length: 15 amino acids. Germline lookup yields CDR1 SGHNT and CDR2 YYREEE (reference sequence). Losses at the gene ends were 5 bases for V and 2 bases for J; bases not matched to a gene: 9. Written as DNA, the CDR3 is TGTGCCAGCAGGACCGACGGGAGGGCCCCCTACGAGCAGTACTTC. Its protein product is CASRTDGRAPYEQYF.

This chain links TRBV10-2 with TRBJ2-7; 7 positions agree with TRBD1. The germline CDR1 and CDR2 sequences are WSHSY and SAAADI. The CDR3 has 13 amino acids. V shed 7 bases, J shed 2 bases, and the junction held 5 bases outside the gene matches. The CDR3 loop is CASTRDRAYEQYF. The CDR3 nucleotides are TGCGCCAGCACTCGAGACAGGGCCTACGAGCAGTACTTC.

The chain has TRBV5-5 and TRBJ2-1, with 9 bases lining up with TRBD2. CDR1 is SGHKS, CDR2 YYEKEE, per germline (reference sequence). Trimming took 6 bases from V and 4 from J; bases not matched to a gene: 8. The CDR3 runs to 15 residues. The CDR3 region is CASIQRGLAYNEQFF. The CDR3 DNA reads TGTGCCAGCATCCAGAGGGGACTAGCATACAATGAGCAGTTCTTC.

CDR3 sequence (DNA): TGTGCCAGCAGCTTTCCCGAGACAGGTACCTACGAGCAGTACTTC. Translated: CASSFPETGTYEQYF. V usage is TRBV11-2 and J usage is TRBJ2-7, with TRBD1 as a possible D gene (6 bases). The germline V gene has CDR1 SGHAT and CDR2 FQNNGV. This CDR3 comprises 15 residues. Trimming removed 3 bases at V and 2 bases at J, with 14 bases between.

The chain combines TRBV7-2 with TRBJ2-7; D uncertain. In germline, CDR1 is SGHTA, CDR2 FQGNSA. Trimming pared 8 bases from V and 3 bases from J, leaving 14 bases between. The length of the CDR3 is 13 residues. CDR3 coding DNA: TGTGCCAGCGGGGAACGCCGGAGCTACGAGCAGTACTTC. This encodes CASGERRSYEQYF.

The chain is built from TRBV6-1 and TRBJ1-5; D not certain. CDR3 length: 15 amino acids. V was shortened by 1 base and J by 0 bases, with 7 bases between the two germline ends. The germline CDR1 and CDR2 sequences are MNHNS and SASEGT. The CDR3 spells CASSEVGSSNQPQHF. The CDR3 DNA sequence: TGTGCCAGCAGTGAAGTAGGCAGTAGCAATCAGCCCCAGCATTTT.

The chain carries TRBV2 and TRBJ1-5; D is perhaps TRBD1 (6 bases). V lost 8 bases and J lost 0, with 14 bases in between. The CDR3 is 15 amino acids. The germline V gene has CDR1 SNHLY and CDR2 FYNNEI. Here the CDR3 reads CASAVWGLSNQPQHF. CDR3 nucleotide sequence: TGTGCCAGCGCGGTGTGGGGGCTTAGCAATCAGCCCCAGCATTTT.

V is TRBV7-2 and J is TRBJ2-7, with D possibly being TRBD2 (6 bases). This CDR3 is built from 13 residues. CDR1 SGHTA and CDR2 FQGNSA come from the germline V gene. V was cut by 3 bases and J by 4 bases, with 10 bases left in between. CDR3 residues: CASSFGSGYEQYF. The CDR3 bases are TGTGCCAGCAGCTTCGGTAGCGGTTACGAGCAGTACTTC.

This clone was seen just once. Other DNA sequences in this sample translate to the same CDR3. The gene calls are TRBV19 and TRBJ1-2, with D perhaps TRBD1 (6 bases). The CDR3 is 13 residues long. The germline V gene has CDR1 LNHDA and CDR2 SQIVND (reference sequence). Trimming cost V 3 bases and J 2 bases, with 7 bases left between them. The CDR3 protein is CASSIQGNYGYTF. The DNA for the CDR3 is TGTGCCAGTAGTATTCAGGGGAACTATGGCTACACCTTC.

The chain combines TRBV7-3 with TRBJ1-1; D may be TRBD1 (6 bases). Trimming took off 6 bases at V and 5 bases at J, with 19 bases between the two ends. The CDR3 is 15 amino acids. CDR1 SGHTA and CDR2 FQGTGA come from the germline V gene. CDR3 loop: CASRQKTGPGTEAFF. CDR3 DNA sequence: TGTGCCAGCAGACAGAAGACAGGCCCGGGGACTGAAGCTTTCTTT.

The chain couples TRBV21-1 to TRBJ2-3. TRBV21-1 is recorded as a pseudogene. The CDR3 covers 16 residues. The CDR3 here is CASSKGCGGIEDTQYF. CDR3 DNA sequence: TGTGCCAGCAGCAAGGGATGCGGTGGGATTGAGGATACGCAGTATTTT.

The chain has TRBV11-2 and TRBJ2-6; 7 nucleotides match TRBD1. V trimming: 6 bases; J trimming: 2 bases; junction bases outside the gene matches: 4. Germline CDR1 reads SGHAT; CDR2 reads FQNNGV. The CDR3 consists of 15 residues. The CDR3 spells CASSRGPAGANVLTF. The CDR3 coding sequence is TGTGCCAGCAGTAGGGGGCCGGCTGGGGCCAACGTCCTGACTTTC.

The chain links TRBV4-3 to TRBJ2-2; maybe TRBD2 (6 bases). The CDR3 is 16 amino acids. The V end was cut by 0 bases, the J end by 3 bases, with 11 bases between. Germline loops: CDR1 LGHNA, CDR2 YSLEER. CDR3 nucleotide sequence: TGCGCCAGCAGCCAAGAAACGGGAGTATACACCGGGGAGCTGTTTTTT. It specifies CASSQETGVYTGELFF.

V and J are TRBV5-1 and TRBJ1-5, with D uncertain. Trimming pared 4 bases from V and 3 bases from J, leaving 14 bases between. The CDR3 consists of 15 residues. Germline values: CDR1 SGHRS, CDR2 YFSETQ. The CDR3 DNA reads TGCGCCAGCAGCCTAGATGGCCCCGACAATCAGCCCCAGCATTTT. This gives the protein CASSLDGPDNQPQHF.

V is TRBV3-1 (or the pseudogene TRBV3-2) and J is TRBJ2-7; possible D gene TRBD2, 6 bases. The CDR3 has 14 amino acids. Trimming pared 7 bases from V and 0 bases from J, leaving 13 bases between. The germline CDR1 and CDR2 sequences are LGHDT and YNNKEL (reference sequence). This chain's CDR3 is CASKAGSGSYEQYF. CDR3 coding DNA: TGTGCCAGCAAGGCGGGGAGCGGCTCCTACGAGCAGTACTTC.

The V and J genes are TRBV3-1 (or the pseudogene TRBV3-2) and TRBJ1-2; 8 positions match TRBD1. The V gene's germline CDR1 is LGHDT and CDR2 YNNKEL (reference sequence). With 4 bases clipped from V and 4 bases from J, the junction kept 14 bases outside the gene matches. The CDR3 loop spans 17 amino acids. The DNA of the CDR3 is TGTGCCAGCAGCCCCAGACAGGGGATACGGGTTCTCTATGGCTACACCTTC. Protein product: CASSPRQGIRVLYGYTF.

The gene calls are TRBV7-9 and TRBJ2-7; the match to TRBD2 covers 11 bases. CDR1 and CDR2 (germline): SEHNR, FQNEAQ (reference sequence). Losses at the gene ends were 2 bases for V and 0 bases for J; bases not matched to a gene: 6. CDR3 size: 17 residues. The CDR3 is CASSLTAGTSGSYEQYF. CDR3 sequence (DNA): TGTGCCAGCAGCTTAACCGCCGGGACTAGCGGCTCCTACGAGCAGTACTTC.

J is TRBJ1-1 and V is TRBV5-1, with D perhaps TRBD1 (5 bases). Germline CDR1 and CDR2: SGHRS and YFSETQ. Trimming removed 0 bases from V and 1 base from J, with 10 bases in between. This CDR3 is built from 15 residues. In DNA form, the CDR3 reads TGCGCCAGCAGCTTGGCGGGACCGACGAACACTGAAGCTTTCTTT. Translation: CASSLAGPTNTEAFF.

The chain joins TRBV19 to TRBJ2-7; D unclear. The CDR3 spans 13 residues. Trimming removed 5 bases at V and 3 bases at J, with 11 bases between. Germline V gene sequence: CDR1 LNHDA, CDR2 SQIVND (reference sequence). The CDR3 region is CASSPSQIYEQYF. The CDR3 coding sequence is TGTGCCAGTAGTCCCTCACAGATCTACGAGCAGTACTTC.

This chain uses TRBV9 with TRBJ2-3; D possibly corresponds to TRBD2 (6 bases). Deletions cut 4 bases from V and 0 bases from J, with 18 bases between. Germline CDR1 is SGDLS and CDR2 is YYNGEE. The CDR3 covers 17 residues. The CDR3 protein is CASSPGLGLASTDTQYF. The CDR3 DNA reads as TGTGCCAGCAGCCCGGGTCTGGGGCTAGCGAGCACAGATACGCAGTATTTT.